What follows are 11 T cell receptor beta chains derived from one specimen sequenced in a study of siplizumab effects on memory and regulatory T cells. Produced via immunoSEQ multiplex PCR; TCRdb's table is partial and in-frame only. The sample records 90,000 to 120,000 clones, nearly 95% being singletons. Sequencing input: Tregs sorted from blood. The receptors were gathered from a human donor in good health.

There are a few counts of this clone. The chain carries TRBV5-5 and TRBJ2-7; D is possibly TRBD1 (5 bases). Germline CDR1 SGHKS, CDR2 YYEKEE (reference sequence). CDR3 length: 14 residues. Trimming took 0 bases from V and 4 from J, leaving 11 bases between them. The CDR3 loop is CASSLVASGYEQYF. The DNA of the CDR3 is TGTGCCAGCAGCTTGGTCGCGTCAGGGTACGAGCAGTACTTC.

This clone occurred once. The chain has TRBV7-8 and TRBJ2-1; perhaps TRBD1 as D (5 bases). The V end was cut by 2 bases, the J end by 6 bases, with 8 bases between. Germline lookup yields CDR1 SGHVS and CDR2 FQNEAQ. The CDR3 totals 13 residues. The CDR3 DNA follows: TGTGCCAGCAGCTTAAACAGGCCCAATGAGCAGTTCTTC. Protein product: CASSLNRPNEQFF.

The V and J genes are TRBV7-6 and TRBJ2-3; 8 bases map to TRBD2. Germline-derived CDR1 and CDR2 are SGHVS and FNYEAQ. V lost 1 base to trimming and J lost 3 bases; unmatched junction nucleotides: 6. CDR3 size: 16 residues. The CDR3 DNA follows: TGTGCCAGCAGCTTAGTAGCGGGAACGGGGACAGATACGCAGTATTTT. Encoded protein: CASSLVAGTGTDTQYF.

Of note for this clone: Germline is not matched at one junction end, which may reflect a read error. The chain uses TRBV7-7 and TRBJ2-7; the D gene is possibly TRBD1 (6 bases). This CDR3 is 15 amino acids long. Germline V CDR1 and CDR2: SSHAT, FNYEAQ (reference sequence). CDR3 amino acids: CASSPGLTGAYEQYF. Written as DNA, the CDR3 is TGTGCTAGCAGCCCCGGACTGACAGGTGCCTACGAGCAGTACTTC.

This clone appeared once. The chain links TRBV18 to TRBJ2-7; 7 bases match TRBD1. Germline assignment: CDR1 KGHSH and CDR2 LQKENI. V gave up 4 bases and J gave up 2 bases; unmatched junction bases: 5. This CDR3 region has 14 residues. DNA of the CDR3: TGTGCCAGCTCACTCGTCGGGACAGCCTACGAGCAGTACTTC. It specifies CASSLVGTAYEQYF.

The CDR3 coding sequence is TGCAGTCATCGGCGAGGGGGGACCCAGTACTTC. It codes for CSHRRGGTQYF. The chain uses TRBV20-1 and TRBJ2-5, with a tentative D call TRBD1 (6 bases). The V end was cut by 8 bases, the J end by 7 bases, with 14 bases between. Germline V gene data show CDR1 as DFQATT and CDR2 as SNEGSKA (reference sequence). The CDR3 length is 11 residues.

The genes are TRBV9 and TRBJ1-2, with D perhaps matching TRBD1 (5 bases). Germline values: CDR1 SGDLS, CDR2 YYNGEE. V was pared by 0 bases and J by 5 bases, with 14 bases between. The CDR3 has 15 residues. The DNA for the CDR3 is TGTGCCAGCAGCGTAGACGGGACGCCAGATTATGGCTACACCTTC. This codes for CASSVDGTPDYGYTF.

This chain connects TRBV5-1 to TRBJ2-2; D not certain. CDR3 length equals 13 residues. Deletions cut 4 bases from V and 2 bases from J, with 6 bases between. CDR1 SGHRS and CDR2 YFSETQ come from the germline V gene. The CDR3 here is CASSPPNTGELFF. Written as DNA, the CDR3 is TGCGCCAGCAGCCCTCCAAACACCGGGGAGCTGTTTTTT.

This clone was recorded only once. Compared with germline, one end of the junction differs, possibly owing to a read error. V and J are TRBV10-3 and TRBJ1-3; tentatively, D is TRBD1 (5 bases). From germline, CDR1 is ENHRY and CDR2 SYGVKD. The CDR3 runs to 15 residues. CDR3 in amino acids: CAIRESVKRGDTIYF. The CDR3 nucleotides read TGTGCCATCAGGGAGTCCGTGAAGAGAGGGGACACCATATATTTT.

This clone came up a few times. The V gene is TRBV4-1, the J gene TRBJ1-2; TRBD1 matches at 9 bases. Germline trimming cut 0 bases from V and 5 bases from J; bases unmatched to any gene: 1. Germline V gene sequence: CDR1 MGHRA, CDR2 YSYEKL. This CDR3 has 14 residues. The CDR3 loop reads CASSQDGTGYGYTF. The CDR3 nucleotides are TGCGCCAGCAGCCAAGATGGGACAGGGTATGGCTACACCTTC.

The chain joins TRBV29-1 to TRBJ2-1; 9 bases are a match to TRBD2. The CDR3 extends over 13 amino acids. CDR1 SQVTM and CDR2 ANQGSEA come from the germline V gene. J gave up 7 bases and V 2 bases, and 3 bases lay outside the gene matches. CDR3 sequence (DNA): TGCAGCGTTGAATTGCTAGCGGGAAATGAGCAGTTCTTC. Translating gives CSVELLAGNEQFF.